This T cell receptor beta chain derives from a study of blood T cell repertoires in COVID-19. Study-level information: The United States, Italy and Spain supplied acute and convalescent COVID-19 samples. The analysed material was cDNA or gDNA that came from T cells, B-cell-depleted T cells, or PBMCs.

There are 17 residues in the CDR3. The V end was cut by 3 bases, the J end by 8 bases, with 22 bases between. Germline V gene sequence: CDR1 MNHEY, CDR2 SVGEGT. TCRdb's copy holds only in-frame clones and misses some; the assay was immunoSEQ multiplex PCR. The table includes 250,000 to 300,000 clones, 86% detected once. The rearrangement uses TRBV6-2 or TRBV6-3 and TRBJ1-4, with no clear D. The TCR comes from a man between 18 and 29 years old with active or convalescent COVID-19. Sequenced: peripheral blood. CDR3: CASSYPVVAALVEKLFF. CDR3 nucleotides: TGTGCCAGCAGTTATCCGGTCGTGGCGGCCCTGGTCGAAAAACTGTTTTTT.